The clone carrying this T cell receptor (beta chain) appeared a few times. Its antigen is as yet unknown. The study sequenced cultured CD4+ T cell DNA using the Oncomine TCR Beta short-read assay. TCRdb processed the PCR reads anew with MiXCR; each CDR3 protein has one entry. The sample has approximately 7,000 distinct CDR3 sequences, roughly 29% seen once. The source of the sample is a study of vaccination and CD4 T cells after COVID-19. General study results and limits: The study sampled relatively few convalescent patients and omitted early post-infection timepoints.

Treatment of the sample: roughly ten-day PBMC culture with coronavirus spike peptide pools or control peptides (ViraFEST assay). Those CD4+ T cells from the unexposed donor predate the COVID-19 pandemic (2011-2018). Using peptide pools, antigen-specific T cells were expanded in ViraFEST before TCRs were sequenced. A negative selection step was used to isolate CD4+ T cells once culture had run for approximately 10 days. If enough cells were available, CD4+ T cells from unexposed donors were probed with SARS-CoV-2 S/N and four cold-coronavirus spikes. This clonotype was obtained from a human donor in good health. The sample consisted of CD4+ T cells from blood, cultured in vitro.

The CDR3 sequence is CASSELVGGYNEQFF. The CDR3 nucleotides read TGTGCCAGCAGTGAACTAGTGGGTGGCTACAATGAGCAGTTCTTC. The chain recombines TRBV6-1 with TRBJ2-1, with D hard to call. V lost 2 bases and J lost 3, with 11 bases in between. The CDR3 covers 15 residues. Looked up from germline, CDR1 is MNHNS and CDR2 is SASEGT.